Sequencing of this T cell receptor (beta chain) was carried out in a study of tumor-infiltrating lymphocytes in primary liver carcinoma. The wider study: In every tissue type, samples returned a similar yield of roughly 3.65 to 8 million productive TCRbeta reads. Regarding the study as a whole: Between tumor regions, pairs overlapped more than tumor-adjacent and tumor-blood pairs did. Among top clones, only about 7-25% appeared in all five tumor regions.

By proportion, this clonotype is medium-sized. Its specificity is not known. Trimming removed 5 bases from V and 4 bases from J, with 16 bases in between. There are 15 residues in the CDR3. Co-extracting RNA and DNA was done with about 17-30 mg of unsorted bulk tissue as input. Chronic HBV infection affected patients, none of whom had received treatment. Using a constant-region primer together with ProtoScript II reverse transcriptase, TCR beta cDNA was made from around 500 ng of total RNA. A slightly modified ARM-PCR protocol with three nested multiplex PCR rounds produced these TCR beta libraries. Rounds one and two of PCR, each of roughly 10 cycles, were primed with TRBV1-TRBV30 forward primers and a C-beta reverse primer. MiXCR, run by TCRdb on the multiplex PCR reads, gives a single entry per CDR3 protein. The sample holds about 35,000 distinct CDR3 sequences; around 74% are singletons and the top ten take around 17%.

This sequence joins TRBV12-3 or TRBV12-4 and TRBJ2-3; D is undetermined. Material: liver tumor tissue from sampling region 4. Subset: tumor region T4, right-lateral pole. This receptor was taken from a man in his forties with primary liver carcinoma and hepatitis B virus infection. CDR3 protein: CASSPFASFSDTQYF. CDR3 DNA sequence: TGTGCCAGCAGTCCCTTCGCCTCGTTCTCAGATACGCAGTATTTT.